The 20 T cell receptor beta chains listed next were all sequenced from one sample in a study of CD8 T cells in ankylosing spondylitis. TCRdb re-called the 5' RACE reads with MiXCR, one entry per CDR3 protein. The sample shows roughly 180,000 distinct CDR3 sequences, 9.5% to 15% of them seen only once. Sequencing input: blood, either unsorted or a sorted T cell fraction (not recorded which). These receptors came from a male donor with ankylosing spondylitis or in good health (not recorded which).

This clonotype was counted a few times. The genes are TRBV2 and TRBJ2-1; no definite D call. The V gene lost 8 bases and the J gene lost 8 bases, with 13 bases spanning the gap. Looked up from germline, CDR1 is SNHLY and CDR2 is FYNNEI. The length of the CDR3 is 12 residues. The CDR3 spells CASGFQGDEQFF. CDR3 DNA sequence: TGTGCCAGCGGGTTCCAAGGCGATGAGCAGTTCTTC.

Only a few counts were recorded for this clonotype. The chain links TRBV27 to TRBJ1-6; 9 bases map to TRBD1. J lost 8 bases, V lost 3 bases, and 8 bases had no gene match. CDR1 is MNHEY, CDR2 SMNVEV, per germline (reference sequence). There are 16 residues in the CDR3. CDR3 sequence (DNA): TGTGCCAGCAGTTTCCAGGACAGGGGAAAGGATTCACCCCTCCACTTT. Its protein product is CASSFQDRGKDSPLHF.

This clonotype was seen ten or more times. This sequence joins TRBV20-1 and TRBJ2-5, with 8 nucleotides matching TRBD2. The J segment lost 4 bases and the V segment lost 1 base, leaving 5 bases of the junction unmatched. The CDR3 is 14 residues long. Germline CDR1 DFQATT, CDR2 SNEGSKA (reference sequence). CDR3 DNA sequence: TGCAGTGCTAGAGGGGGGCGGGAGGTAGAGACCCAGTACTTC. Its translation: CSARGGREVETQYF.

The gene calls are TRBV4-2 and TRBJ1-2, with D unresolved. CDR1 and CDR2 (germline): LGHNA, YNFKEQ. This CDR3 has 13 residues. With 2 bases removed from V and 2 bases from J, the gap between germline ends came to 6 bases. DNA of the CDR3: TGTGCCAGCAGCCAAAGAGAGAACTATGGCTACACCTTC. As protein: CASSQRENYGYTF.

This clonotype was seen only a few times. The chain joins TRBV5-5 to TRBJ1-5; TRBD1 is a possible D gene (5 bases). V dropped 0 bases and J dropped 7 bases, with 11 bases sitting between them. The CDR3 has 14 residues. Per germline, CDR1 SGHKS and CDR2 YYEKEE (reference sequence). The CDR3 sequence: CASSLGRDGQPQHF. The CDR3 nucleotides are TGTGCCAGCAGCTTGGGCAGGGATGGACAGCCCCAGCATTTT.

The chain combines TRBV11-2 with TRBJ2-2; 12 nucleotides agree with TRBD1. CDR3 length: 17 residues. CDR1 and CDR2 (germline): SGHAT, FQNNGV. V shed 3 bases, J shed 7 bases, and the junction held 9 bases outside the gene matches. The CDR3 region has the DNA TGTGCCAGCAGCTTTCTTGGGACAGGGGGCGCGGGCGGGGAGCTGTTTTTT. It codes for CASSFLGTGGAGGELFF.

This clonotype was observed at least ten times. This chain connects TRBV11-1 to TRBJ2-7; D is unclear. CDR3 size: 13 residues. Trimming removed 1 base at V and 9 bases at J, with 13 bases between. Per the germline V gene, CDR1 is SGHAT and CDR2 is FQDESV (reference sequence). CDR3 residues: CASSLGFPAGQYF. CDR3 in DNA: TGTGCCAGCAGCTTAGGATTCCCCGCCGGGCAGTACTTC.

This chain links TRBV29-1 with TRBJ2-1, with 7 nucleotides matching TRBD2. The CDR3 loop spans 13 amino acids. Germline CDR1 is SQVTM and CDR2 is ANQGSEA. J was trimmed by 7 bases and V by 3 bases; bases with no gene match: 6. CDR3 DNA: TGCAGCGTTGAGCCCGGGGAGGGGAATGAGCAGTTCTTC. As protein: CSVEPGEGNEQFF.

This clonotype was seen repeatedly, ten times or more. The V and J genes are TRBV12-3 or TRBV12-4 and TRBJ2-7, with 8 bases identical to TRBD1. V gave up 4 bases and J gave up 2 bases; unmatched junction bases: 1. The CDR3 covers 13 residues. This CDR3 is CASSWDRTYEQYF. In DNA form, the CDR3 reads TGTGCCAGCAGTTGGGACAGGACCTACGAGCAGTACTTC.

In its sample, this clonotype was seen many times. This rearrangement joins TRBV12-3 or TRBV12-4 to TRBJ2-3; 8 bases line up with TRBD1. The V gene end was trimmed by 10 bases and the J gene end by 8 bases; junction bases not matched to a gene: 8. This CDR3 region has 12 residues. The CDR3, as DNA: TGTGCCATTCAGGGGGCGGTGGGTACGCAGTATTTT. This gives the protein CAIQGAVGTQYF.

The rearrangement links TRBV27 to TRBJ2-1; possible D gene TRBD2, 5 bases. Germline loops: CDR1 MNHEY, CDR2 SMNVEV (reference sequence). Trimming took off 6 bases at V and 2 bases at J, with 17 bases between the two ends. The CDR3 is made up of 16 amino acids. This CDR3 reads CASRRLEAVPYNEQFF. The CDR3 DNA follows: TGTGCCAGCAGGAGGTTGGAAGCGGTTCCCTACAATGAGCAGTTCTTC.

This sequence joins TRBV10-2 and TRBJ2-5; D possibly corresponds to TRBD2 (5 bases). The CDR3 is 17 amino acids. V shed 0 bases and J shed 8 bases, with 22 bases lying between them. Germline values: CDR1 WSHSY, CDR2 SAAADI. The chain's CDR3 is CASSESTKTTGIDTQYF. CDR3 nucleotides: TGCGCCAGCAGTGAGTCGACGAAAACGACGGGAATAGATACCCAGTACTTC.

This chain links TRBV5-6 with TRBJ1-3; TRBD1 is a possible D gene (5 bases). Germline CDR1 reads SGHDT; CDR2 reads YYEEEE. CDR3 length equals 15 residues. V lost 2 bases and J 1 base, leaving 10 bases between the germline ends. The chain's CDR3 is CASSFGGGSGNTIYF. The CDR3 bases are TGTGCCAGCAGCTTCGGGGGAGGATCTGGAAACACCATATATTTT.

The CDR3 region has the DNA TGTGCCAGCAGCTTAGTGTGGCCGACGTCCAGCTCCTACAATGAGCAGTTCTTC. Residues: CASSLVWPTSSSYNEQFF. This chain uses TRBV11-2 with TRBJ2-1; no definite D call. V lost 1 base to trimming and J lost 0 bases, with 16 bases between them. This CDR3 spans 18 amino acids. CDR1 is SGHAT, CDR2 FQNNGV, per germline.

V is TRBV6-1 and J is TRBJ2-1, with D unresolved. Trimming took off 1 base at V and 10 bases at J, with 20 bases between the two ends. The germline gives CDR1 MNHNS, CDR2 SASEGT. The CDR3 runs 16 residues. CDR3 sequence reads: CASSEVPELDVSEQFF. DNA for the CDR3: TGTGCCAGCAGTGAAGTACCCGAATTGGATGTCAGCGAGCAGTTCTTC.

This clonotype was seen only a few times. The V and J genes are TRBV9 and TRBJ1-1; unclear D gene. Trimming removed 5 bases at V and 5 bases at J, with 10 bases between. The length of the CDR3 is 12 residues. The V gene's germline CDR1 is SGDLS and CDR2 YYNGEE. The CDR3 DNA follows: TGTGCCAGCAGTCTGGGGATGACTGAAGCTTTCTTT. Translated, it gives CASSLGMTEAFF.

The chain is built from TRBV29-1 and TRBJ2-1, with 9 bases fitting TRBD1. Germline-derived CDR1 and CDR2 are SQVTM and ANQGSEA. The CDR3 has 14 residues. After removal of 1 base from V and 4 bases from J, the junction contained 2 bases not matched to a gene. CDR3 residues: CSVEGTGEYNEQFF. CDR3 sequence (DNA): TGCAGCGTTGAAGGGACAGGGGAATACAATGAGCAGTTCTTC.

This clonotype was seen only a few times. The chain joins TRBV7-9 to TRBJ1-2; D perhaps matches TRBD1 (5 bases). V lost 0 bases and J lost 4, with 9 bases in between. The CDR3 is made up of 14 amino acids. The germline gives CDR1 SEHNR, CDR2 FQNEAQ (reference sequence). This chain's CDR3 is CASSLAQGGYGYTF. The CDR3 region has the DNA TGTGCCAGCAGCTTAGCGCAGGGTGGCTATGGCTACACCTTC.

The chain combines TRBV3-1 with TRBJ2-1; no clear D. The CDR3 spans 17 residues. The V end was cut by 1 base, the J end by 3 bases, with 16 bases between. Germline loops: CDR1 LGHDT, CDR2 YNNKEL (reference sequence). The CDR3 protein is CASSQGRPGPFYNEQFF. The DNA of the CDR3 is TGTGCCAGCAGCCAAGGGAGACCCGGCCCATTCTACAATGAGCAGTTCTTC.

This clonotype came up a few times. The V gene is TRBV5-1, the J gene TRBJ2-3; no clear D gene. The CDR3 is made up of 15 amino acids. The germline V and J ends were trimmed by 4 bases and 0 bases, with 12 bases remaining between them. Germline assignment: CDR1 SGHRS and CDR2 YFSETQ. CDR3 in DNA: TGCGCCAGCAGCCCCCTGACGGACAGCACAGATACGCAGTATTTT. Translation: CASSPLTDSTDTQYF.